A single sample is the source of the 14 T cell receptor beta chains below, sequenced in a study of blood T cells in healthy people across ages. A J-beta primer mix and a sample-barcoded 5' primer were used in a second PCR of roughly 6 to 11 cycles. TCRdb re-derived calls from the 5' RACE reads in MiXCR, one entry per CDR3 protein. The sample records 630,000 or so distinct CDR3 sequences, approximately 30% being singletons. Sequenced sample: blood. The source of these receptors is a woman older than 75 in good health.

This clonotype was recorded many times. CDR3 sequence: CASSPPRYEQYF. CDR3 nucleotides: TGTGCCAGCAGTCCCCCCCGATACGAGCAGTACTTC. This chain uses TRBV6-6 with TRBJ2-7; D not certain. This CDR3 has 12 amino acids. Trimming shortened V by 5 bases and J by 4 bases, and 9 bases separated the two germline ends. CDR1 and CDR2 from the germline V gene are MNHNY and SVGAGI (reference sequence).

This chain links TRBV10-3 with TRBJ1-2, with D uncertain. In germline, CDR1 is ENHRY, CDR2 SYGVKD. The CDR3 covers 12 residues. Trimming left V 6 bases short and J 6 bases short, with 11 bases between. The CDR3 DNA reads TGTGCCATCAGGGGATTCGATCATGGCTACACCTTC. This translates into CAIRGFDHGYTF.

In its sample, this clonotype was seen many times. The rearrangement links TRBV7-3 to TRBJ2-5, with 11 bases aligning to TRBD2. The germline gives CDR1 SGHTA, CDR2 FQGTGA. The V segment lost 0 bases and the J segment 4 bases; nucleotides outside the gene matches: 4. The CDR3 covers 16 residues. The chain's CDR3 is CASSLTSTSGGETQYF. In DNA form, the CDR3 reads TGTGCCAGCAGCTTAACAAGCACTAGCGGGGGAGAGACCCAGTACTTC.

The chain combines TRBV5-1 with TRBJ2-1, with 7 bases lining up with TRBD2. Unmatched junction bases numbered 5, after V lost 2 bases and J lost 6 bases. There are 14 residues in the CDR3. Germline V gene data show CDR1 as SGHRS and CDR2 as YFSETQ. Here the CDR3 reads CASSFKAGSNEQFF. The CDR3 nucleotides read TGCGCCAGCAGCTTTAAAGCGGGATCCAATGAGCAGTTCTTC.

Ten or more counts support this clonotype. The chain uses TRBV20-1 and TRBJ2-1, with TRBD2 matching 11 bases. The V segment lost 5 bases and the J segment 8 bases; nucleotides outside the gene matches: 14. The CDR3 contains 16 residues. In germline, CDR1 is DFQATT, CDR2 SNEGSKA (reference sequence). CDR3 amino acids: CSAHPSGSGGAYEQFF. DNA of the CDR3: TGCAGTGCTCACCCCTCCGGTAGCGGGGGGGCCTATGAGCAGTTCTTC.

The sample holds many counts of this clonotype. A much larger clone differs from this one at a single base, so this may be a read error. V gene TRBV10-3 combines with J gene TRBJ2-5; TRBD2 matches at 9 bases. Germline V gene data show CDR1 as ENHRY and CDR2 as SYGVKD. The CDR3 is 13 amino acids. V was pared by 8 bases and J by 11 bases, with 12 bases of the junction left unmatched. CDR3 DNA sequence: TGTGCCATCGCCCGCGGGGGGGACAATGAGCAGTACTTC. Translating it yields CAIARGGDNEQYF.

As regards this clonotype: Since a much larger clone is just one base distant, this may be a read error. The chain combines TRBV20-1 with TRBJ1-2, with D perhaps TRBD1 (5 bases). V lost 2 bases, J lost 8 bases, and 12 bases lay in between. Germline assignment: CDR1 DFQATT and CDR2 SNEGSKA (reference sequence). The CDR3 length is 12 residues. CDR3 sequence (DNA): TGCAGTGCTAGACCCCAGGGTGGCGGCTACACCTTC. Its translation: CSARPQGGGYTF.

This clonotype was recorded many times. CDR3 coding DNA: TGTGCCAGCAGCGAGCGGGGCATGTACAATGAGCAGTTCTTC. Its protein is CASSERGMYNEQFF. V is TRBV7-9 and J is TRBJ2-1; 7 bases agree with TRBD2. CDR3 length: 14 amino acids. V lost 5 bases to trimming and J lost 4 bases; unmatched junction nucleotides: 5. CDR1 and CDR2 from the germline V gene are SEHNR and FQNEAQ (reference sequence).

The chain is built from TRBV28 and TRBJ1-1, with 10 bases fitting TRBD1. The V gene end was trimmed by 5 bases and the J gene end by 1 base; junction bases not matched to a gene: 7. The CDR3 is 16 amino acids. In germline, CDR1 is MDHEN, CDR2 SYDVKM. CDR3 sequence (DNA): TGTGCCAGCAGTACGCCGGGACAGGGGAAGAACACTGAAGCTTTCTTT. The encoded protein is CASSTPGQGKNTEAFF.

This clonotype was observed many times. The chain employs TRBV7-3 and TRBJ2-1; possibly TRBD1 for D (6 bases). The V and J ends lost 4 bases and 8 bases respectively, with 18 bases between them. Germline V gene lookup returns CDR1 SGHTA and CDR2 FQGTGA. The CDR3 consists of 15 residues. CDR3 nucleotide sequence: TGTGCCAGCAGCTCCCCCGACAGGAGGATCGATGAGCAGTTCTTC. As protein: CASSSPDRRIDEQFF.

This sequence joins TRBV6-5 and TRBJ1-1; the D is unclear. The germline gives CDR1 MNHEY, CDR2 SVGAGI. Between the trimmed V and J ends, which lost 8 bases and 11 bases, there was a span of 18 bases. CDR3 length equals 12 residues. As DNA, the CDR3 is TGTGCCAGCGGACCGACTTCTCCTGGGGCTTTCTTT. Translation: CASGPTSPGAFF.

This rearrangement joins TRBV6-6 to TRBJ1-4; unclear D gene. CDR1 and CDR2 from the germline V gene are MNHNY and SVGAGI (reference sequence). The CDR3 length is 14 residues. Trimming cost V 6 bases and J 7 bases, with 15 bases left between them. This CDR3 is CASRPGLSIEKLFF. In nucleotides, the CDR3 is TGTGCCAGCAGGCCGGGTTTAAGCATTGAAAAACTGTTTTTT.

To note about this clonotype: A single base separates this from a much larger clone, so it may be a read error. V usage is TRBV5-1 and J usage is TRBJ1-1, with D perhaps TRBD1 (6 bases). The CDR3 runs 15 residues. Germline values: CDR1 SGHRS, CDR2 YFSETQ. The CDR3 coding sequence is TGCGCCGGCAGCTTGGAAACAGGGATGGGCACTGAAGCTTTCTTT. This sequence encodes CAGSLETGMGTEAFF.

The genes are TRBV29-1 and TRBJ2-5, with D tentatively TRBD1 or TRBD2 (6 bases each). Trimming pared 3 bases from V and 4 bases from J, leaving 9 bases between. Germline CDR1 is SQVTM and CDR2 is ANQGSEA. This CDR3 is built from 12 residues. CDR3 nucleotides: TGCAGCGTTGACCGGGGGCGAGAGACCCAGTACTTC. Protein product: CSVDRGRETQYF.